The rows below give T cell receptor beta chains drawn from one sample of a study of blood T cell repertoires in COVID-19. Assay used: immunoSEQ multiplex PCR; TCRdb lists only in-frame clones, some missing. The top ten hold more than 7.5% of the sample, which has approximately 330,000 clones, roughly 89% seen once. Sequencing used peripheral blood. The receptor source for this set is a man aged 25 to 40 with COVID-19, enrolled during active disease. CDR3s include the opening cysteine and the closing phenylalanine or tryptophan. The D gene is left open where the match is weak. For some rows the clone size is stated as once, few or many, or as a class when expanded; others skip it.

V	size	J	D	DNA	CDR3
TRBV5-4	NA	TRBJ2-1	TRBD2	TGTGCCAGCAGCGGCGGGAGATACAATGAGCAGTTCTTC	CASSGGRYNEQFF
TRBV5-4	NA	TRBJ1-2	NA	TGTGCCAGCAGCTTGGACAGACGCTATGGCTACACCTTC	CASSLDRRYGYTF
TRBV30	NA	TRBJ2-7	TRBD2	TGTGCCTGGAGTGTAAAACCCGGATTGGGGCGGGAGTCGTACTTC	CAWSVKPGLGRESYF
TRBV9	many	TRBJ1-5	NA	TGTGCCAGCAGCGAAATACGGACAGATCAGCCCCAGCATTTT	CASSEIRTDQPQHF
TRBV19	NA	TRBJ2-7	TRBD1	TGTGCCAGTAGGGCTAGGACAGGGGCCTACGAGCAGTACTTC	CASRARTGAYEQYF
TRBV19	NA	TRBJ1-6	NA	TGTGCCAGTAGTATAGTATTCGGACCGGGGACCCTCCACTTT	CASSIVFGPGTLHF
TRBV4-3	NA	TRBJ2-7	TRBD2	TGCGCCAGCAGCCAAGACCTCCACAGCGGGGGCCAGGACGAGCAGTACTTC	CASSQDLHSGGQDEQYF
TRBV27	few	TRBJ1-5	NA	TGTGCCAGCTCCCGAGGGGGGGGCAATCAGCCCCAGCATTTT	CASSRGGGNQPQHF
TRBV24-1	NA	TRBJ1-6	NA	TGTGCCACCAGTGGGCCCTATAATTCACCCCTCCACTTT	CATSGPYNSPLHF
TRBV7-7	NA	TRBJ1-5	TRBD1	TGTGCCAGCAGCCCCCGTCCTCCGGGACAGGGCCACGAAAGCCTCAATCAGCCCCAGCATTTT	CASSPRPPGQGHESLNQPQHF
TRBV10-3	NA	TRBJ2-1	NA	TGTGCCATCGCCCCTGGGCGCGATGAGCAGTTCTTC	CAIAPGRDEQFF
TRBV9	few	TRBJ1-1	NA	TGTGCCAGCAGCGGGGGTGGGGAGGCACCTGAAGCTTTCTTT	CASSGGGEAPEAFF
TRBV5-4	NA	TRBJ1-5	NA	TGTGCCAGCAGCTTGCGGGGTAGCAATCAGCCCCAGCATTTT	CASSLRGSNQPQHF
TRBV27	NA	TRBJ1-2	TRBD1	TGTGCCAGCAGTCCCTTTCCCATACAGGGGTTGGGTGGCTACACCTTC	CASSPFPIQGLGGYTF
TRBV3-1/TRBV3-2	NA	TRBJ1-2	NA	TGTGCCAGCAGCCAAGGGGGAGGTGGCTACACCTTC	CASSQGGGGYTF
TRBV5-4	NA	TRBJ1-3	NA	TGTGCCAGCAGCTTGGATCTGGGTCAGGCCTTTGGAAACACCATATATTTT	CASSLDLGQAFGNTIYF
TRBV7-5	once	TRBJ2-7	NA	TGTGCCAGAAGCGCCCGGGACTCTAGAAGGACCTACGAGCAGTACTTC	CARSARDSRRTYEQYF
TRBV7-9	NA	TRBJ2-1	TRBD2	TGTGCCAGCAGCCCCGGGACTAGCAATGAGCAGTTCTTC	CASSPGTSNEQFF
TRBV14	NA	TRBJ2-1	NA	TGTGCCAGCAGCCAAGGCGGCAACTTTAGGCACAATGAGCAGTTCTTC	CASSQGGNFRHNEQFF